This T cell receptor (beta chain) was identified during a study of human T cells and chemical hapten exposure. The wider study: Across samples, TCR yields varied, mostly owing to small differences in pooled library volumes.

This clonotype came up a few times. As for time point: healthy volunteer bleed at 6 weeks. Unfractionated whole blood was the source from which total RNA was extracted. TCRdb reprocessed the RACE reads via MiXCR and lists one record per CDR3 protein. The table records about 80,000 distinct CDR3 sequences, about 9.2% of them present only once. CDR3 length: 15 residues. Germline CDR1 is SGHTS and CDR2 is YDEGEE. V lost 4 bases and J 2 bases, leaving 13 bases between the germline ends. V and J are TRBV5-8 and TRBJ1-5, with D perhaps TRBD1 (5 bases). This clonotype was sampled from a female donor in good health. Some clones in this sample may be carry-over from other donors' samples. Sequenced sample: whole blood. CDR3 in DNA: TGTGCCAGCAGCCGGGACGGGGGAGGCAATCAGCCCCAGCATTTT. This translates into CASSRDGGGNQPQHF.